The clone carrying this T cell receptor (beta chain) was seen a handful of times. No antigen is known for it. The sample is drawn from a study of T cells in Graves' hyperthyroidism and ophthalmopathy. Study results and limitations: A 13 V-J model separated ophthalmopathy from stable hyperthyroidism.

Using RNA transcripts as the source, TCR beta CDR3 regions were amplified. TCR CDR3 underwent first-round RT-PCR with the HTBI primer set. Each CDR3 protein gets one entry after TCRdb re-called the multiplex PCR reads with MiXCR. The data contain approximately 400,000 distinct CDR3 sequences, roughly 14% of them seen just once; the ten biggest clones take up less than 15%. Absence of ophthalmopathy progression within 18 months defined stable Graves' hyperthyroidism. PBMCs were derived from about 10 ml fresh peripheral blood. The specimen sequenced was blood. This sequence originates from a woman aged 18-29 years with Graves' hyperthyroidism.

This CDR3 reads CASSYSRNNEQFF. CDR3 bases: TGTGCCAGCAGTTACTCGAGGAACAATGAGCAGTTCTTC. The chain employs TRBV6-2 or TRBV6-3 and TRBJ2-1, with unresolved D. The germline V and J ends were trimmed by 0 bases and 5 bases, with 5 bases remaining between them. This CDR3 region has 13 residues. The germline CDR1 and CDR2 sequences are MNHEY and SVGEGT.